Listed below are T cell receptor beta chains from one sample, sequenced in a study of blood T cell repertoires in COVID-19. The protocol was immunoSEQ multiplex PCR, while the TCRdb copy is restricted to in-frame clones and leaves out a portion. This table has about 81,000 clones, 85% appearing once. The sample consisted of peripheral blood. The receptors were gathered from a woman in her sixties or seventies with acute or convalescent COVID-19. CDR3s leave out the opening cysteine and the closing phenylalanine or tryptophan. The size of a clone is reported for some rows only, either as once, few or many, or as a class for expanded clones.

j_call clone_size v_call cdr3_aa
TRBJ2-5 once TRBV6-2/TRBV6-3 ASSYSASGSETQY
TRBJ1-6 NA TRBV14 ASSRELLNSPLH
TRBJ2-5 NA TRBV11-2 ASSPGLAEETQY
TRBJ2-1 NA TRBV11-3 ASSLAGTSPYNEQF
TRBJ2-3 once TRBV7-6 ASSSQQEGPGTQY
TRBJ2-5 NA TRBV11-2 ASSLQGGETQY
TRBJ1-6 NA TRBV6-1 ASSEAAVFTLH
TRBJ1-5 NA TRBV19 ASSIRQNQPQH
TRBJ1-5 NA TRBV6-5 ASSPTGVGNQPQH
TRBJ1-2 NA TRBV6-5 ASSYYRGYGYT
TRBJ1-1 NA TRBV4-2 ASSRPTGFTLGTEAF
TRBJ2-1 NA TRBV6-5 ASGTGGWNEQF
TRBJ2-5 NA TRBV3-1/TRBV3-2 ASRAVGEETQY
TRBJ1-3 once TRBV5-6 ASSFGRTLNTIY
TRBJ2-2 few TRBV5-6 ASSLISSGGQTGELF
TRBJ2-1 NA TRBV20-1 SAGDREQF
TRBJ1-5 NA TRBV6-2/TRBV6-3 ASSYSSSGGNQPQH
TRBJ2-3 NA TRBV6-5 ASRNPGGANFLQY
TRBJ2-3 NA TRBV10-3 ATGGQGIENTQY
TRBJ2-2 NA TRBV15 ATSRIAPLTTGELF
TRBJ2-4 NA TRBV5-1 ASSLGGTLAKNIQY
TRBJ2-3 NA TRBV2 ASSASLSTDTQY
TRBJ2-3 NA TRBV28 ASSFESRTTSYVHTQY